The clone carrying this TCR beta chain was seen at least ten times. Its antigen is not identified. These data belong to a study of response to subunit inactivated influenza vaccine. TCRdb re-called the RT-PCR reads with MiXCR, one entry per CDR3 protein. Of roughly 570,000 distinct CDR3 sequences in the sample, around 15% were seen once. CDR3 length equals 17 residues. The V gene end was trimmed by 4 bases and the J gene end by 2 bases; junction bases not matched to a gene: 8. Findings and caveats of the study: Authors suggested few new T cells are recruited by each seasonal influenza vaccination.

This TCR was recovered from a man in his fifties or sixties who received an inactivated influenza vaccine. The sequenced sample was PBMCs from blood, obtained about 12 days after vaccination. The V and J genes are TRBV12-3 or TRBV12-4 and TRBJ2-1; TRBD2 aligns across 10 bases. The CDR3 sequence: CASSSSLSGGAYNEQFF. In nucleotides, the CDR3 is TGTGCCAGCAGTTCCTCCTTAAGCGGGGGGGCCTACAATGAGCAGTTCTTC.